The sample holds many counts of the clone carrying this TCR beta chain. The germline gives CDR1 MNHNS, CDR2 SASEGT. The CDR3 is 14 residues long. Trimming removed 5 bases from V and 6 bases from J, with 14 bases in between. These data belong to a study of CD8+CD57+ T cells in acquired aplastic anemia. Whole-study context: DNA per sorted CD4+ or CD8+ sample ranged about 0.18 to 30 ug, averaging around 3.1 ug.

Genomic DNA, the template, was used for profiling of the TCR beta VDJ and CDR3. MiXCR was run by TCRdb on the reads, yielding one entry per CDR3 protein. Seen here are 130,000 or so distinct CDR3 sequences, almost 40% observed once, and the top ten hold 2.6%. The patients chosen for sequencing had shown expansion of CD8+CD57+ cells (detected by flow cytometry). Sequenced input: sorted CD4+, CD8+, or CD8+CD57+ T cells (not recorded which) from PBMCs. The chain recombines TRBV6-1 with TRBJ1-5, with a weak D call TRBD1 (5 bases). The receptor was derived from a human donor with aplastic anemia. The CDR3 DNA is TGTGCCAGCAGTAGAGGGACGGAGATTCAGCCCCAGCATTTT. It translates to CASSRGTEIQPQHF.